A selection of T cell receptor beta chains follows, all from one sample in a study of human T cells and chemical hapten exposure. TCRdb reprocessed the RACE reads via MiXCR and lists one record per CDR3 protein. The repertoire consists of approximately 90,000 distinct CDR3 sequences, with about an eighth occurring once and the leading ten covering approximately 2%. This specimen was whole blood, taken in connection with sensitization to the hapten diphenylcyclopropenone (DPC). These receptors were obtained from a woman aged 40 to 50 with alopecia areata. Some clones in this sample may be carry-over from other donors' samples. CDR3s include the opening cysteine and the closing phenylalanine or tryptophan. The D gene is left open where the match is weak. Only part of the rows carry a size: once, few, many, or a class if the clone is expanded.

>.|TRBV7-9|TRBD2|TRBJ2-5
TGTGCCAGCAGCTACCCACTAGCGGGAGGGGAGACCCAGTACTTC
CASSYPLAGGETQYF
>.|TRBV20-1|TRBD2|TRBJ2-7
TGCAGTGCTAGAGACGGGACTAGCGGGCCCCACGAGCAGTACTTC
CSARDGTSGPHEQYF
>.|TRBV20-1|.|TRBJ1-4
TGCAGTGCGAGCGACAGTGCAACTAATGAAAAACTGTTTTTT
CSASDSATNEKLFF
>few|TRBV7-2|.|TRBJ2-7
TGTGCCAGCAGCTCGTCTCCCGGGAGGCAGTACTTC
CASSSSPGRQYF
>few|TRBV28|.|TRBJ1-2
TGTGCCAGCAGTCTGGACAGCCCCTATGGCTACACCTTC
CASSLDSPYGYTF
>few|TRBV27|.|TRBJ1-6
TGTGCCAGCAGGGGCCAGGGCTCCTATAATTCACCCCTCCACTTT
CASRGQGSYNSPLHF
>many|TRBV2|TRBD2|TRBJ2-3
TGTGCCAGCAGTCCCGGGACTAGCCGAACAGATACGCAGTATTTT
CASSPGTSRTDTQYF
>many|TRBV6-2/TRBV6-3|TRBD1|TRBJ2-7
TGTGCCAGCAGTTCCGACAGGGGAATTTACGAGCAGTACTTC
CASSSDRGIYEQYF
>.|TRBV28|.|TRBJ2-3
TGTGCCAGCAGTTCCCTGGACAGATACACAGATACGCAGTATTTT
CASSSLDRYTDTQYF
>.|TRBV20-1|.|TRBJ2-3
TGCAGTGCCCAGACTAGCACAGATACGCAGTATTTT
CSAQTSTDTQYF
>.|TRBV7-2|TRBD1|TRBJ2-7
TGTGCCAGCAGCCGAGGACAGGGGCAACACGAGCAGTACTTC
CASSRGQGQHEQYF
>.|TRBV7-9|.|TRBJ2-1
TGTGCCAGCTCCTCACGTTTGGATGAGCAGTTCTTC
CASSSRLDEQFF
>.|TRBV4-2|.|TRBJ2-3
TGTGCCAGCAGCCAAGTCGTCGGGCGGAGGATAGATACGCAGTATTTT
CASSQVVGRRIDTQYF
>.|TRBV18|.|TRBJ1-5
TGTGCCAGCTCACCACCGTACCAGGGTAAAGCGACGCAGCCCCAGCATTTT
CASSPPYQGKATQPQHF
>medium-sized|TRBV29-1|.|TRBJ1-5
TGCAGCGTTGAAGAATCAGGCGGGAATCAGCCCCAGCATTTT
CSVEESGGNQPQHF
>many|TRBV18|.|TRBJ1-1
TGTGCCAGCTCACCACCCGCCAGGCATCAGAACACTGAAGCTTTCTTT
CASSPPARHQNTEAFF
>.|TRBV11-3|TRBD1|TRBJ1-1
TGTGCCAGCAGCTTAGAAAGGGGACAGGGGGCGGTGAACACTGAAGCTTTCTTT
CASSLERGQGAVNTEAFF
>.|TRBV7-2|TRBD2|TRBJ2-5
TGTGCCAGCACCATACTAGCGGGAGTGGAGACCCAGTACTTC
CASTILAGVETQYF
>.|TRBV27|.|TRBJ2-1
TGTGCCAGCAGTTTATCGAGTAGGGGCGATGAGCAGTTCTTC
CASSLSSRGDEQFF
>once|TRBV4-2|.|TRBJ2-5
TGTGCCAGCAGCCCAGATGGGGTAGGGCGGCCTGAAGAGACCCAGTACTTC
CASSPDGVGRPEETQYF
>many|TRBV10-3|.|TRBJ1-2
TGTGCCATCAGTGGGGCCAGGGAAGTCTATGGCTACACCTTC
CAISGAREVYGYTF
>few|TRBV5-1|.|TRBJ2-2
TGCGCCAGTACTCAACGGGTACCGAACACCGGGGAGCTGTTTTTT
CASTQRVPNTGELFF
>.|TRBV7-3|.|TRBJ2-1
TGTGCCAGCAGCTCCGGAGGGAATCAGTTCTTC
CASSSGGNQFF
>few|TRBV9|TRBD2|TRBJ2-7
TGTGCCAGCAGCGCCGTTCCGGGACTAGCGGGAGGGCTGCCGTACTTC
CASSAVPGLAGGLPYF
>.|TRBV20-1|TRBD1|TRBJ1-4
TGCAGTGCTAGAGGGAGGACAGGGGAGGGCGAAAAACTGTTTTTT
CSARGRTGEGEKLFF
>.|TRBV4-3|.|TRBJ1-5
TGCGCCAGCAGCCAAACGATCGGACGGGGGTTAGGGCCCCAGCATTTT
CASSQTIGRGLGPQHF
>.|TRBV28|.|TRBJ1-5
TGTGCCAGCAGTGCCTCACGGGCCCCCAATCAGCCCCAGCATTTT
CASSASRAPNQPQHF
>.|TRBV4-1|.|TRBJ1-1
TGCGCCAGCAGGGGGGGACCTGAAGCTTTCTTT
CASRGGPEAFF
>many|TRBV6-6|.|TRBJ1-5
TGTGCCAGCAGTTTTACCCCCCGAGATCAGCCCCAGCATTTT
CASSFTPRDQPQHF
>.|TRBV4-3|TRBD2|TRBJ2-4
TGCGCCAGCAGCCAAGATCACCCACTAGCGGGAGGGAAAAACATTCAGTACTTC
CASSQDHPLAGGKNIQYF
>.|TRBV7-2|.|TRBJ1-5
TGTGCCAGCAGCGGACCCCAGGGGCCGCAACAGCCCCAGCATTTT
CASSGPQGPQQPQHF
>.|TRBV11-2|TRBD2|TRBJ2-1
TGTGCCAGCAGCTTAGGTTTCGGACTAGCTACGAATGAGCAGTTCTTC
CASSLGFGLATNEQFF
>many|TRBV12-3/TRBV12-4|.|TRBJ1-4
TGTGCCAGTGCGCTTGCAACTAATGAAAAACTGTTTTTT
CASALATNEKLFF
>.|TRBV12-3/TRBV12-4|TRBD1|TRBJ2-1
TGTGCCAGCAGTTTCATACAGGGGGCTAACTCCTACAATGAGCAGTTCTTC
CASSFIQGANSYNEQFF
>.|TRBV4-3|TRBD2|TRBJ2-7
TGCGCCAGCAGCCAAAGTTTCCTGGGAGGGTCCTACGAGCAGTACTTC
CASSQSFLGGSYEQYF
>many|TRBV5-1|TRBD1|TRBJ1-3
TGCGCCAGCAGCTCCCAGGGGGGCACTGGAAACACCATATATTTT
CASSSQGGTGNTIYF
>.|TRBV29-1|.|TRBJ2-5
TGCAGCGGAGGGACGGTCGAGACCCAGTACTTC
CSGGTVETQYF
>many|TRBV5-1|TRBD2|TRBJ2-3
TGCGCCAGCTCCCAGGAGGCGGGAGTCCCAGATACGCAGTATTTT
CASSQEAGVPDTQYF
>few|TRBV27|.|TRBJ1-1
TGTGCCAGCAGTTTACGGGGGGCCGGCACTGAAGCTTTCTTT
CASSLRGAGTEAFF
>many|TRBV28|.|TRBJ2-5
TGTGCCAGCAGCTTAGGAGAGACCCAGTACTTC
CASSLGETQYF
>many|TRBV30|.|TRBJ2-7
TGTGCCTGGAGCCCTGCTGGGAGGGAGCAGTACTTC
CAWSPAGREQYF
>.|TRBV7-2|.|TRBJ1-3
TGTGCCAGCAGCTTGGGGGACCGTAGAAACACCATATATTTT
CASSLGDRRNTIYF
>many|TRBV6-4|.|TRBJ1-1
TGTGCCAGCAGTGACACCTCCCGGGCGACTGAAGCTTTCTTT
CASSDTSRATEAFF
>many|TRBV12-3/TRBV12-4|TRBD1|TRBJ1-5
TGTGCCAGCACCGACAGGGATAGCAATCAGCCCCAGCATTTT
CASTDRDSNQPQHF